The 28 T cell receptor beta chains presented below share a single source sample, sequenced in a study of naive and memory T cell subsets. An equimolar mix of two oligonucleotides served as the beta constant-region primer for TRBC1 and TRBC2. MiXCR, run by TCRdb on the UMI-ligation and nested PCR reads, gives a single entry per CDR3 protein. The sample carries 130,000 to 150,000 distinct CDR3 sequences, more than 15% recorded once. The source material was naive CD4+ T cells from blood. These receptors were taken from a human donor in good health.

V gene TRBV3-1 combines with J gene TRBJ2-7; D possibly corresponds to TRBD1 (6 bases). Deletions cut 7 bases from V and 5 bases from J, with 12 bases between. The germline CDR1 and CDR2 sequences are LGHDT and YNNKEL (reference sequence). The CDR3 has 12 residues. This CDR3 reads CASNQGIHEQYF. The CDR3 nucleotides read TGTGCCAGCAACCAGGGGATACACGAGCAGTACTTC.

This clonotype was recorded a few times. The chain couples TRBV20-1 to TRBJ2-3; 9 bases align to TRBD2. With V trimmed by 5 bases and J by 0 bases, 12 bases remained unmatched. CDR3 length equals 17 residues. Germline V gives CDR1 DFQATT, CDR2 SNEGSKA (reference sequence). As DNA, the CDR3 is TGCAGTGCTCACCCGGGACTAGCAGAAACTAGCACAGATACGCAGTATTTT. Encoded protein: CSAHPGLAETSTDTQYF.

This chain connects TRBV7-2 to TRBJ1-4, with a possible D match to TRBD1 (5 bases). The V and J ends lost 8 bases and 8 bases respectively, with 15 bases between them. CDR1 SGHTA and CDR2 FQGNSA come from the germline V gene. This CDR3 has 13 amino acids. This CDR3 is CASAGTEGEKLFF. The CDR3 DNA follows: TGTGCCAGCGCCGGGACGGAAGGCGAAAAACTGTTTTTT. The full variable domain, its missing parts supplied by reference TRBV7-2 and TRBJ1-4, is GAGVSQSPSNKVTEKGKDVELRCDPISGHTALYWYRQSLGQGLEFLIYFQGNSAPDKSGLPSDRFSAERTGGSVSTLTIQRTQQEDSAVYLCASAGTEGEKLFFGSGTQLSVL.

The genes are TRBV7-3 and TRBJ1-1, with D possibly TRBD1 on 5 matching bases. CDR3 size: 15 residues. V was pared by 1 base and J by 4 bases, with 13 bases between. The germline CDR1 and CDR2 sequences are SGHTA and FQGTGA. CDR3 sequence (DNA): TGTGCCAGCAGCTTAAAAGCCGGGGGGGGCACTGAAGCTTTCTTT. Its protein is CASSLKAGGGTEAFF.

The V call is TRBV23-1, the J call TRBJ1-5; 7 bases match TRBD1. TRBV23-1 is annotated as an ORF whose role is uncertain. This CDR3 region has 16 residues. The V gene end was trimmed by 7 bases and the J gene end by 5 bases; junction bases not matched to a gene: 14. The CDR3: CASNPSGGQPYQPQHF. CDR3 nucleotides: TGCGCCAGCAACCCATCAGGGGGACAGCCCTATCAGCCCCAGCATTTT.

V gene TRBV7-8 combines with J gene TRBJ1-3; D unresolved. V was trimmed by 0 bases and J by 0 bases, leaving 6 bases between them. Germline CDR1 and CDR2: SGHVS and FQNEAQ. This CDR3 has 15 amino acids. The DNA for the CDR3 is TGTGCCAGCAGCTTAGCTATCTTCTCTGGAAACACCATATATTTT. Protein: CASSLAIFSGNTIYF. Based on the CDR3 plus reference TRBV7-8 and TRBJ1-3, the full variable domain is GAGVSQSPRYKVAKRGQDVALRCDPISGHVSLFWYQQALGQGPEFLTYFQNEAQLDKSGLPSDRFFAERPEGSVSTLKIQRTQQEDSAVYLCASSLAIFSGNTIYFGEGSWLTVV.

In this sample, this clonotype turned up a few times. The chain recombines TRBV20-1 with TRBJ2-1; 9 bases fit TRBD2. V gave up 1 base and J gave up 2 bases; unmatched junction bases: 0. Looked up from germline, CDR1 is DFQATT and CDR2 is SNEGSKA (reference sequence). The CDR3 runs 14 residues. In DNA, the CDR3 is TGCAGTGCTAGAGGCGGGAGGGCCTACAATGAGCAGTTCTTC. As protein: CSARGGRAYNEQFF.

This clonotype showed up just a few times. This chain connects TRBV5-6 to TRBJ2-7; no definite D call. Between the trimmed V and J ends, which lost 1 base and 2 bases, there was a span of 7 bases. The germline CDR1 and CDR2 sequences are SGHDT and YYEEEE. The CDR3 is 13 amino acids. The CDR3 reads CASSLHGTYEQYF. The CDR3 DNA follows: TGTGCCAGCAGCTTGCACGGTACCTACGAGCAGTACTTC.

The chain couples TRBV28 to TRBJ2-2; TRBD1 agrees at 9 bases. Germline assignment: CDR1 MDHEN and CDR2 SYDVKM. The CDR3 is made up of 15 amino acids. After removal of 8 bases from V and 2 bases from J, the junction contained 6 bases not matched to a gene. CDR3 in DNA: TGTGCCAGCGGATCGGGACAGGGCAACACCGGGGAGCTGTTTTTT. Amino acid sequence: CASGSGQGNTGELFF.

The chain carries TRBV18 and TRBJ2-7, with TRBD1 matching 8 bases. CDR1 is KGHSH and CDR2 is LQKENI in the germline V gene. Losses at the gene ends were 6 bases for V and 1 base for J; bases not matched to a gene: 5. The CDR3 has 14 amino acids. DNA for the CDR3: TGTGCCAGCTCCTCGACAGGGGATTCCTACGAGCAGTACTTC. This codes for CASSSTGDSYEQYF.

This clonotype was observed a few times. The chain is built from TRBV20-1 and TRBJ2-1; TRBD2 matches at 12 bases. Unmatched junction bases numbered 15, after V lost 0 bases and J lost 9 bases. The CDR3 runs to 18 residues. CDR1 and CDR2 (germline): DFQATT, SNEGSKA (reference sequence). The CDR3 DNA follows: TGCAGTGCTAGAGATGTGGCTAGCGGGAGGGCCGCTCAGCTTGAGCAGTTCTTC. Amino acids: CSARDVASGRAAQLEQFF.

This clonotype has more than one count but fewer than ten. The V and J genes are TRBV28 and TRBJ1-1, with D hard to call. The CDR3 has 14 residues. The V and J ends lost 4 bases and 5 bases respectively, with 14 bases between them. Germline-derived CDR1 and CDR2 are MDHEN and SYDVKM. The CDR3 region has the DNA TGTGCCAGCAGTTCTACGGGTGTTTGGACTGAAGCTTTCTTT. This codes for CASSSTGVWTEAFF.

CDR3 bases: TGTGCCATCATTCTAGCGGGAGGACCTTCATACAATGAGCAGTTCTTC. It codes for CAIILAGGPSYNEQFF. The chain joins TRBV10-3 to TRBJ2-1, with 11 positions matching TRBD2. The germline V gene has CDR1 ENHRY and CDR2 SYGVKD. This CDR3 has 16 residues. V was pared by 7 bases and J by 4 bases, with 9 bases of the junction left unmatched.

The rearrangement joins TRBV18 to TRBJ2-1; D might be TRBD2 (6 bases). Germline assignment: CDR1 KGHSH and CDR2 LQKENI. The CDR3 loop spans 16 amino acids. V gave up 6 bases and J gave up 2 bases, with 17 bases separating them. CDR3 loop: CASSRLARGPYNEQFF. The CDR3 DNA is TGTGCCAGCTCCCGTCTAGCGAGAGGTCCCTACAATGAGCAGTTCTTC.

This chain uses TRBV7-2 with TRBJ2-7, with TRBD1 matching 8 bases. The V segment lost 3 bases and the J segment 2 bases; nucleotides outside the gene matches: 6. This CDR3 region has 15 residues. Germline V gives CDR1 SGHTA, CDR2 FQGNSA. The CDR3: CASSFGPGQAYEQYF. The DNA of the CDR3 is TGTGCCAGCAGCTTCGGTCCGGGACAGGCCTACGAGCAGTACTTC.

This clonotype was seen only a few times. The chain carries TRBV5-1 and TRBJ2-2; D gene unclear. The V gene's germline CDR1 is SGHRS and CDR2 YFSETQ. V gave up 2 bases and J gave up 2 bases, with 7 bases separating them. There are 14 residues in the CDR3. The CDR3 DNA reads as TGCGCCAGCAGCTTTGGCCGTAACACCGGGGAGCTGTTTTTT. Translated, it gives CASSFGRNTGELFF.

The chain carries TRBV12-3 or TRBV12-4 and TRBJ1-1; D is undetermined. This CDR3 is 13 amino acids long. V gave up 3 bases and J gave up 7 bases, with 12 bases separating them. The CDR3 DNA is TGTGCCAGCAGTTTCCCCCCAATTATTGAAGCTTTCTTT. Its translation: CASSFPPIIEAFF.

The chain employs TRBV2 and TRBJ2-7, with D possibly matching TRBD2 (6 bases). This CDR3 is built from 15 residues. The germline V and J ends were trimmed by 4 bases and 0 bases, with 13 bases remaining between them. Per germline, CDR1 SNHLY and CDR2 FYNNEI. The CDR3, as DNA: TGTGCCAGCAGTGTCCGGGAGCAGACCTCCTACGAGCAGTACTTC. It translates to CASSVREQTSYEQYF.

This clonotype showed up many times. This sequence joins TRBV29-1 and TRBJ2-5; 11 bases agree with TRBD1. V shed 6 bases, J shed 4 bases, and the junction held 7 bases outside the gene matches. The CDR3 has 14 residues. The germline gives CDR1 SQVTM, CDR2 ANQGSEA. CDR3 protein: CSVRTGGSRETQYF. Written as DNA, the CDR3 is TGCAGCGTCAGGACAGGGGGCTCAAGAGAGACCCAGTACTTC.

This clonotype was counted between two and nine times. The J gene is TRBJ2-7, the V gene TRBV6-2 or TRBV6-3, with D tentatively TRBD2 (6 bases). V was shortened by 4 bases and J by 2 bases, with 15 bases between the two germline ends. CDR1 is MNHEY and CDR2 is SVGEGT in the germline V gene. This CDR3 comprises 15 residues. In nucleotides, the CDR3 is TGTGCCAGCAGTTCCCATTGGGGGGACCCCTACGAGCAGTACTTC. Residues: CASSSHWGDPYEQYF.

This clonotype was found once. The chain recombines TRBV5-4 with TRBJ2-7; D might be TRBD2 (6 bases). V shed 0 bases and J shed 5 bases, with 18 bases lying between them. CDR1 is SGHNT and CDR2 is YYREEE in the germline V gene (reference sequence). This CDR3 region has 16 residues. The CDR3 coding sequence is TGTGCCAGCAGCTTGGCCGGTTCCCTAGCGAGGCACGAGCAGTACTTC. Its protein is CASSLAGSLARHEQYF. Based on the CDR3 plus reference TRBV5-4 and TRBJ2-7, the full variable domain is ETGVTQSPTHLIKTRGQQVTLRCSSQSGHNTVSWYQQALGQGPQFIFQYYREEENGRGNFPPRFSGLQFPNYSSELNVNALELDDSALYLCASSLAGSLARHEQYFGPGTRLTVT.

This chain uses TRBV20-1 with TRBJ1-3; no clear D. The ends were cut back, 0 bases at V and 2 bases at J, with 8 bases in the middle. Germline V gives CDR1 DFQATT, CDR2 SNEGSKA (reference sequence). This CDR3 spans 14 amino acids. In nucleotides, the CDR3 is TGCAGTGCTAGAGATGAAACAGCTGGAAACACCATATATTTT. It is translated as CSARDETAGNTIYF.

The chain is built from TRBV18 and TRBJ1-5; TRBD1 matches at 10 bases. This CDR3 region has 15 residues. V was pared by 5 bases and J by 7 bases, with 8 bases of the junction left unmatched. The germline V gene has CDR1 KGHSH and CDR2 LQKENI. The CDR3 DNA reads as TGTGCCAGCTCAGCGTCCGGGACAGGGGAACAGCCCCAGCATTTT. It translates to CASSASGTGEQPQHF.

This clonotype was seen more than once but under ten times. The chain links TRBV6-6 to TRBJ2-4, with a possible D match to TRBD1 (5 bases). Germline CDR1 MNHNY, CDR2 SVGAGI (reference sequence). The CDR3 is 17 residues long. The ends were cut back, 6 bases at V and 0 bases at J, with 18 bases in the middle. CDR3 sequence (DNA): TGTGCCAGCAGCTACCGGTGGACATCAGAAGCCAAAAACATTCAGTACTTC. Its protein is CASSYRWTSEAKNIQYF.

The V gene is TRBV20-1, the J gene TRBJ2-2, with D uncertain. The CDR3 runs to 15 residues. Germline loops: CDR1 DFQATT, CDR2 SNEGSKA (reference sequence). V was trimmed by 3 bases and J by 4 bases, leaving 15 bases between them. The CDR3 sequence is CSASFLGRTTGELFF. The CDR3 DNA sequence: TGCAGTGCTAGTTTTCTCGGGCGGACCACCGGGGAGCTGTTTTTT.

CDR3: CASSPYRETNTGELFF. The DNA of the CDR3 is TGCGCCAGCAGCCCCTACAGGGAGACGAACACCGGGGAGCTGTTTTTT. The V and J genes are TRBV4-1 and TRBJ2-2, with a possible D match to TRBD1 (6 bases). Germline V gene lookup returns CDR1 MGHRA and CDR2 YSYEKL. V was cut by 4 bases and J by 0 bases, with 12 bases left in between. The CDR3 consists of 16 residues.

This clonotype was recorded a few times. The CDR3 bases are TGTGCCAGCAGTTACCGGGACAGGGCTTACGAGCAGTACTTC. Encoded protein: CASSYRDRAYEQYF. This chain connects TRBV6-5 to TRBJ2-7, with 9 positions matching TRBD1. The CDR3 is 14 residues long. Trimming took 2 bases from V and 4 from J; bases not matched to a gene: 3. Germline-derived CDR1 and CDR2 are MNHEY and SVGAGI.

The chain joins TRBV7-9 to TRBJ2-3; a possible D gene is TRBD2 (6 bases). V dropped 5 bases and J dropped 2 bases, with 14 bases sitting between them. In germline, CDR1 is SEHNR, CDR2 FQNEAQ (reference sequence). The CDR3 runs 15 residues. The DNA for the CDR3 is TGTGCCAGCAGCACCCTACTAGCAACCACAGATACGCAGTATTTT. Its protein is CASSTLLATTDTQYF. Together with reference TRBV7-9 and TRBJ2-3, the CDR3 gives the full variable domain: DTGVSQNPRHKITKRGQNVTFRCDPISEHNRLYWYRQTLGQGPEFLTYFQNEAQLEKSRLLSDRFSAERPKGSFSTLEIQRTEQGDSAMYLCASSTLLATTDTQYFGPGTRLTVL.